This T cell receptor (beta chain) is drawn from a study of technical replicates of blood from four donors. Repertoires were generated with immunoSEQ multiplex PCR, while TCRdb's copy carries only in-frame clones and drops some. The sample yields tens of thousands of clones, 91% seen once. CDR1 is KGHSH, CDR2 LQKENI, per germline. With 3 bases clipped from V and 0 bases from J, the junction kept 7 bases outside the gene matches. The CDR3 contains 17 residues. The sample was T cells isolated from PBMCs. The gene calls are TRBV18 and TRBJ1-5; 8 bases line up with TRBD1. This TCR was recovered from a human donor in good health. DNA of the CDR3: TGTGCCAGCTCACCTGGGACAGGAGGGTATAGCAATCAGCCCCAGCATTTT. This translates into CASSPGTGGYSNQPQHF.